This passage covers 20 T cell receptor beta chains from one sample sequenced in a study of T cell clones after liver transplantation. Sequencing used immunoSEQ multiplex PCR; TCRdb keeps in-frame clones, though not all of them. The sample has some 80,000 clones; roughly 80% are singletons. The sample here was CD4+ T cells from blood, taken less than 50 months after liver transplant. All receptors come from a human patient who received a liver transplant. Some T cells here may be from the graft donor.

The chain is built from TRBV7-3 and TRBJ2-2, with TRBD1 matching 10 bases. With V trimmed by 4 bases and J by 6 bases, 5 bases remained unmatched. The CDR3 totals 15 residues. CDR1 is SGHTA and CDR2 is FQGTGA in the germline V gene. CDR3 in DNA: TGTGCCAGCAGCTACCGGACAGGGGGAGCCGGGGAGCTGTTTTTT. Encoded protein: CASSYRTGGAGELFF.

The chain has TRBV9 and TRBJ2-6, with D possibly being TRBD1 or TRBD2 (5 bases each). The germline gives CDR1 SGDLS, CDR2 YYNGEE. Trimming took 0 bases from V and 3 from J, leaving 10 bases between them. This CDR3 has 16 residues. CDR3 bases: TGTGCCAGCAGCGTAGGTTCGGGGCTTGGGGCCAACGTCCTGACTTTC. This codes for CASSVGSGLGANVLTF. The variable domain in full, completed from reference TRBV9 and TRBJ2-6, reads DSGVTQTPKHLITATGQRVTLRCSPRSGDLSVYWYQQSLDQGLQFLIQYYNGEERAKGNILERFSAQQFPDLHSELNLSSLELGDSALYFCASSVGSGLGANVLTFGAGSRLTVL.

CDR3 sequence (DNA): TGTGCCAGCAGCTTAGCCCGCGCGGGGGCTAGCGGGAGGGTAAATGAGCAGTTCTTC. This gives the protein CASSLARAGASGRVNEQFF. The chain carries TRBV11-3 and TRBJ2-1; 12 nucleotides agree with TRBD2. CDR3 length: 19 residues. CDR1 and CDR2 from the germline V gene are SGHNT and YENEEA. Losses at the gene ends were 1 base for V and 7 bases for J; bases not matched to a gene: 14.

V usage is TRBV19 and J usage is TRBJ2-6; D unresolved. Looked up from germline, CDR1 is LNHDA and CDR2 is SQIVND (reference sequence). The CDR3 runs to 15 residues. V dropped 7 bases and J dropped 0 bases, with 10 bases sitting between them. Written as DNA, the CDR3 is TGTGCCAGTACCGTCAGGAGCTCTGGGGCCAACGTCCTGACTTTC. Its protein is CASTVRSSGANVLTF.

Regarding this clone: In the same sample, other DNA sequences code for this CDR3. The gene calls are TRBV5-1 and TRBJ2-3; 14 bases are a match to TRBD2. V was pared by 4 bases and J by 3 bases, with 4 bases of the junction left unmatched. From germline, CDR1 is SGHRS and CDR2 YFSETQ. CDR3 length: 16 amino acids. Written as DNA, the CDR3 is TGCGCCAGCAGCCCTCGGACTAGCGGGGGGACAGATACGCAGTATTTT. Its protein product is CASSPRTSGGTDTQYF.

The chain couples TRBV28 to TRBJ1-1; the D is unclear. The CDR3 loop spans 12 amino acids. V lost 4 bases and J 10 bases, leaving 13 bases between the germline ends. Germline V gene sequence: CDR1 MDHEN, CDR2 SYDVKM. The CDR3 protein is CASSSGPRGAFF. CDR3 nucleotide sequence: TGTGCCAGCAGTTCCGGCCCCCGCGGAGCTTTCTTT.

The rearrangement uses TRBV7-3 and TRBJ2-1; D is tentatively TRBD1 or TRBD2 (5 bases each). The ends were cut back, 5 bases at V and 8 bases at J, with 19 bases in the middle. This CDR3 spans 15 amino acids. Germline CDR1 reads SGHTA; CDR2 reads FQGTGA. The CDR3 region is CASSAGTPASDEQFF. CDR3 coding DNA: TGTGCCAGCAGCGCCGGGACCCCGGCTTCGGATGAGCAGTTCTTC.

This rearrangement joins TRBV28 to TRBJ2-3; no firm D call. V lost 3 bases and J lost 6, with 10 bases in between. Germline lookup yields CDR1 MDHEN and CDR2 SYDVKM. The CDR3 sequence is 13 residues long. The DNA for the CDR3 is TGTGCCAGCAGTTTTAAGGTGGAGGATACGCAGTATTTT. Protein: CASSFKVEDTQYF.

The J gene is TRBJ2-5, the V gene TRBV11-2, with D maybe TRBD2 (5 bases). Germline CDR1 is SGHAT and CDR2 is FQNNGV. The CDR3 length is 13 residues. Trimming stripped 8 bases from V and 2 bases from J, with 12 bases between. The DNA for the CDR3 is TGTGCCAGCCAGGCTAGCAGACAAGAGACCCAGTACTTC. It is translated as CASQASRQETQYF. The complete variable domain, with remaining parts taken from reference TRBV11-2 and TRBJ2-5, reads EAGVAQSPRYKIIEKRQSVAFWCNPISGHATLYWYQQILGQGPKLLIQFQNNGVVDDSQLPKDRFSAERLKGVDSTLKIQPAKLEDSAVYLCASQASRQETQYFGPGTRLLVL.

The chain joins TRBV6-6 to TRBJ2-1; the match to TRBD1 covers 7 bases. Germline V lookup: CDR1 MNHNY, CDR2 SVGAGI (reference sequence). CDR3 length equals 15 residues. V shed 1 base, J shed 0 bases, and the junction held 0 bases outside the gene matches. CDR3 in amino acids: CASSYWDSSYNEQFF. CDR3 nucleotides: TGTGCCAGCAGTTACTGGGACAGCTCCTACAATGAGCAGTTCTTC.

The CDR3 coding sequence is TGCAGCGTTGAAGTCTCTATGCAAGAGACCCAGTACTTC. Its protein is CSVEVSMQETQYF. This chain links TRBV29-1 with TRBJ2-5; D gene uncertain. Germline V lookup: CDR1 SQVTM, CDR2 ANQGSEA. Deletions cut 1 base from V and 2 bases from J, with 8 bases between. CDR3 length: 13 residues.

The DNA for the CDR3 is TGTGCCACCAGCAGAGATGTTGTGGGGCCCACAGATACGCAGTATTTT. It is translated as CATSRDVVGPTDTQYF. The chain carries TRBV15 and TRBJ2-3, with TRBD1 as a possible D gene (5 bases). Trimming took off 0 bases at V and 2 bases at J, with 12 bases between the two ends. The CDR3 covers 16 residues. The germline gives CDR1 LNHNV, CDR2 YYDKDF (reference sequence).

V usage is TRBV19 and J usage is TRBJ2-3; 7 bases align to TRBD1. The germline V gene has CDR1 LNHDA and CDR2 SQIVND (reference sequence). The CDR3 is made up of 13 amino acids. Trimming took 5 bases from V and 6 from J; bases not matched to a gene: 5. The DNA of the CDR3 is TGTGCCAGTAGTCCGCAGGGGGTGGATACGCAGTATTTT. Residues: CASSPQGVDTQYF.

A word on this clone: An end of the junction differs from the germline gene, which may be a read error. The rearrangement joins TRBV7-7 to TRBJ1-5; perhaps TRBD1 as D (6 bases). Germline V gives CDR1 SSHAT, CDR2 FNYEAQ (reference sequence). CDR3 length equals 20 residues. CDR3: CASSQVPLGQPEGYNQPQHF. The CDR3 region has the DNA TGTGCTAGCAGCCAAGTGCCACTAGGACAGCCGGAGGGGTATAATCAGCCCCAGCATTTT.

The rearrangement joins TRBV5-1 to TRBJ2-7, with 8 positions matching TRBD1. CDR3 length equals 15 residues. Germline V gene sequence: CDR1 SGHRS, CDR2 YFSETQ. V was pared by 4 bases and J by 2 bases, with 8 bases of the junction left unmatched. DNA for the CDR3: TGCGCCAGCAGCGGGCTGACAGGGGCACCCTACGAGCAGTACTTC. This codes for CASSGLTGAPYEQYF.

The rearrangement uses TRBV5-1 and TRBJ2-7, with 11 bases matching TRBD2. The length of the CDR3 is 15 residues. With V trimmed by 4 bases and J by 6 bases, 9 bases remained unmatched. Germline V CDR1 and CDR2: SGHRS, YFSETQ. The CDR3 loop reads CASSPLAGGQVEQYF. CDR3 coding DNA: TGCGCCAGCAGCCCATTAGCGGGAGGGCAGGTCGAGCAGTACTTC.

The chain combines TRBV7-9 with TRBJ1-2, with 9 nucleotides matching TRBD1. The CDR3 is made up of 14 amino acids. CDR1 SEHNR and CDR2 FQNEAQ come from the germline V gene (reference sequence). The V segment lost 5 bases and the J segment 6 bases; nucleotides outside the gene matches: 7. This chain's CDR3 is CASSDNRGPDGYTF. CDR3 DNA sequence: TGTGCCAGCAGCGATAACAGGGGGCCGGATGGCTACACCTTC.

This chain joins TRBV20-1 and TRBJ2-3; D uncertain. CDR1 and CDR2 (germline): DFQATT, SNEGSKA (reference sequence). The V end was cut by 5 bases, the J end by 4 bases, with 7 bases between. The CDR3 sequence is 11 residues long. CDR3 nucleotides: TGCAGTGCTGACCGCCCAGATACGCAGTATTTT. Its protein product is CSADRPDTQYF.

The rearrangement joins TRBV19 to TRBJ2-5, with D maybe TRBD1 (6 bases). The CDR3 is made up of 15 amino acids. V dropped 3 bases and J dropped 1 base, with 12 bases sitting between them. Germline CDR1 is LNHDA and CDR2 is SQIVND (reference sequence). The CDR3, as DNA: TGTGCCAGTAGTATTGGGACACCGTCCCAAGAGACCCAGTACTTC. It encodes CASSIGTPSQETQYF.

The chain uses TRBV7-2 and TRBJ2-2; D remains ambiguous. The V gene lost 5 bases and the J gene lost 5 bases, with 12 bases spanning the gap. This CDR3 is built from 14 residues. Germline values: CDR1 SGHTA, CDR2 FQGNSA. This CDR3 reads CASSQTTRTGELFF. The CDR3 DNA reads as TGTGCCAGCAGCCAAACCACCCGGACCGGGGAGCTGTTTTTT.